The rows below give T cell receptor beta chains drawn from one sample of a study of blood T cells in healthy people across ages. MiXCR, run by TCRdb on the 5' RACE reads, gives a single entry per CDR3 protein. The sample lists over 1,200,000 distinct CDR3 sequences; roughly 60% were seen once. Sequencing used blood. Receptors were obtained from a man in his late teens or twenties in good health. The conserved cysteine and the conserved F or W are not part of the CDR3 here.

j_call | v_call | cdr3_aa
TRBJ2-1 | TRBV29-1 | SVNQGYNEQF
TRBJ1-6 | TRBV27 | ASSLWQGVGSPLH
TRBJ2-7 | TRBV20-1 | SASGSKYEQY
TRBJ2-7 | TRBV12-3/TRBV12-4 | ASSPASEQYEQY
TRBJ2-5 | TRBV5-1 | ASSRIRQGTQETQY
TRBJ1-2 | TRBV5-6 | ASSPHIPGTGYT
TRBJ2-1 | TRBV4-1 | ASSWRGSYEQF
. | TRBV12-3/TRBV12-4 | ASSWGTDTSEQY
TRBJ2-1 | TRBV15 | ATNSSHEQF
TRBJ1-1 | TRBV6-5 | ASSYSGQGEAF
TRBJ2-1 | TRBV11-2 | ASSYRTPEQF
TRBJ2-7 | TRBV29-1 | SCSASSSYNEQY
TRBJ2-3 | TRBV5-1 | ASSLAQAGGTDTQY
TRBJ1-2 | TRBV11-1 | ASSQPTPDRSYGYT
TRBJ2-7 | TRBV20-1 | SAPSLLRRGSYEQY
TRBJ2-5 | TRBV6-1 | ASKQGYQETQY
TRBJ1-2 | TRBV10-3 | AITTPEAGGQVYYGYT
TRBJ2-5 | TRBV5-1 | ATSGGISYNEQY
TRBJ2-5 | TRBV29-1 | SASSHGGGMQETQY
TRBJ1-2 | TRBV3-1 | ASSQDEGAWGRDNLTDGYT
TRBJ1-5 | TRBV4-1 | ASSQDPHQPQH
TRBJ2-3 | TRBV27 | ASMRSRGTDTQY
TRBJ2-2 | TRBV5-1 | ASTPGVANTGELF
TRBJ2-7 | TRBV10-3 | TIIGQGSYEQY
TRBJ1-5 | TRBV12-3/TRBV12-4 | ASSPTGTGSNQPQH
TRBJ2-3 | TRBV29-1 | SGGEADTQY
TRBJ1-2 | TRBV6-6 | ASSYGGPGYT
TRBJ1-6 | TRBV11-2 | ASSQRRSDINSPLH
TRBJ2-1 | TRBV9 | ASSVDSSGSYNEQF
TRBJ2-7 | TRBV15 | ATSREHQGYEQY
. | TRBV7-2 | ASKYEQY
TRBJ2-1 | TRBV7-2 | ASSLAGPSGINEQF
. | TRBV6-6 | ASSYGQGVYNEQY
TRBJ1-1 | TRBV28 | ASSLDPWSAF
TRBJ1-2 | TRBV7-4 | ASRPPLDLFYGYT
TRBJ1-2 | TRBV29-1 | SVEGGQDVNYGYT
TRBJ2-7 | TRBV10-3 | AISDHRAISYEQY
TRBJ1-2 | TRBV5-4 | ASSLDSQGYGYT
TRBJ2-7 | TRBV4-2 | ARIEGGTTPYEQY
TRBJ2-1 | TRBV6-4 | ASSDWGDNEQF
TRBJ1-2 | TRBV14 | ASSQEGGAYGYT
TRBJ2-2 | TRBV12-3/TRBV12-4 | ASSFEVTDNTGELF
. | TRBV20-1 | SARDYYGTGDPYEQY
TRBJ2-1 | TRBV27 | ASSPLSSGGDNEQF
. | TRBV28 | ASSFRVGSSYEQY
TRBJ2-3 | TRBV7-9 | ASSAKATDTQY
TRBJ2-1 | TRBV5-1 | ASSLVREGNEQF
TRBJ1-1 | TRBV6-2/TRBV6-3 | ASSGLAEAF
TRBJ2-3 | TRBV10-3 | ATLGLAGGTDTQY
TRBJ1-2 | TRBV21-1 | ASSTSKGQGCRYT
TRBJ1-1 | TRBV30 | AWSQVSRVGAF
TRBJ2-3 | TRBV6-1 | ASSEGPGALGTDTQY
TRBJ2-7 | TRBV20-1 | SAIKADSYEQY
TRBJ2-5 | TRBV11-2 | ASSLVISALNGETQY